This is a list of T cell receptor beta chains from one sample in a study of blood T cell repertoires in COVID-19. Generated by immunoSEQ multiplex PCR, the TCRdb table keeps only in-frame clones and is missing some. The data contain 200,000 to 250,000 clones, 88% of them singletons. The sample comprised peripheral blood. The receptor set was obtained from a woman in her sixties with acute or convalescent COVID-19. Both conserved end residues are part of each CDR3. A D gene is named only where the DNA matches it firmly. Not every row has a clone size; where given, it reads once, few, many or a size class.

TRBD1,TRBV24-1,TRBJ2-5,few,CATSGVPRQGETQETQYF,TGTGCCACCAGTGGAGTACCAAGACAGGGGGAAACCCAAGAGACCCAGTACTTC
-,TRBV30,TRBJ1-1,-,CAWSESTEAFF,TGTGCCTGGAGTGAGAGCACTGAAGCTTTCTTT
-,TRBV28,TRBJ1-3,-,CASTPGGEGVSGNTIYF,TGTGCCAGCACGCCGGGGGGAGAGGGGGTCTCTGGAAACACCATATATTTT
-,TRBV28,TRBJ1-1,-,CASSLLRVNTEAFF,TGTGCCAGCAGTTTACTACGGGTGAACACTGAAGCTTTCTTT
-,TRBV19,TRBJ2-3,-,CASSIHTDTQYF,TGTGCCAGTAGTATCCATACAGATACGCAGTATTTT
-,TRBV6-5,TRBJ2-7,-,CASSYVARGRAEQYF,TGTGCCAGCAGTTACGTTGCCCGGGGTAGGGCCGAGCAGTACTTC
TRBD2,TRBV19,TRBJ2-1,-,CASQAGGGVYNEQFF,TGTGCCAGTCAGGCGGGGGGAGGGGTCTACAATGAGCAGTTCTTC
-,TRBV19,TRBJ2-3,-,CAAARAGITDTQYF,TGTGCCGCCGCGCGTGCGGGCATCACAGATACGCAGTATTTT
TRBD1,TRBV7-2,TRBJ2-5,-,CASSLDRGGETQYF,TGTGCCAGCAGCTTAGACAGGGGTGGGGAGACCCAGTACTTC
TRBD1,TRBV5-1,TRBJ1-3,once,CASSLLQGTLSGNTIYF,TGCGCCAGCAGCTTACTACAGGGGACTCTCTCTGGAAACACCATATATTTT
-,TRBV28,TRBJ1-2,-,CASSFLPNYGYTYDGYTF,TGTGCCAGCAGTTTCCTCCCTAACTATGGCTACACCTATGATGGCTACACCTTC
-,TRBV11-2,TRBJ2-7,-,CASSSAYEQYF,TGTGCCAGCAGCTCCGCCTACGAGCAGTACTTC
TRBD2,TRBV3-1/TRBV3-2,TRBJ2-3,-,CASGKRGDTDTQYF,TGTGCCAGCGGGAAACGGGGGGACACAGATACGCAGTATTTT
-,TRBV10-3,TRBJ1-2,-,CAISATPNRDYGYTF,TGTGCCATCAGCGCGACACCGAACAGGGACTATGGCTACACCTTC
TRBD2,TRBV5-6,TRBJ2-5,-,CASSLLAGGQETQYF,TGTGCCAGCAGCCTCCTAGCGGGGGGACAAGAGACCCAGTACTTC
TRBD1,TRBV4-1,TRBJ1-2,-,CASSQDRTGTHKMVYGYTF,TGCGCCAGCAGCCAAGATCGGACAGGGACACATAAGATGGTCTATGGCTACACCTTC
TRBD2,TRBV5-1,TRBJ2-2,-,CASSWTSGSSIGELFF,TGCGCCAGCAGCTGGACTAGCGGGAGTAGTATCGGGGAGCTGTTTTTT
TRBD2,TRBV4-1,TRBJ2-1,-,CASSQAGLATVYNEQFF,TGCGCCAGCAGCCAAGCGGGACTAGCGACAGTCTACAATGAGCAGTTCTTC
-,TRBV5-4,TRBJ2-5,-,CASSLGQREETQYF,TGTGCCAGCAGCTTGGGGCAGCGGGAAGAGACCCAGTACTTC
-,TRBV6-1,TRBJ1-1,-,CASSEEGRRRGNTEAFF,TGTGCCAGCAGTGAAGAGGGGCGGCGGCGGGGGAACACTGAAGCTTTCTTT
-,TRBV27,TRBJ2-5,-,CASSLRGTETQYF,TGTGCCAGCAGTTTGAGGGGGACGGAGACCCAGTACTTC
TRBD2,TRBV27,TRBJ2-7,-,CASSPRLAGGKEQYF,TGTGCCAGCAGTCCTCGACTAGCGGGAGGGAAAGAGCAGTACTTC
TRBD1,TRBV24-1,TRBJ2-5,-,CATSDPTGGSETQYF,TGTGCCACCAGTGACCCAACAGGGGGCAGTGAGACCCAGTACTTC
TRBD2,TRBV19,TRBJ2-5,-,CASSERGGTKTQYF,TGTGCCAGTAGTGAGCGGGGGGGAACCAAGACCCAGTACTTC
TRBD2,TRBV25-1,TRBJ2-3,-,CASSDASGLDTQYF,TGTGCCAGCAGTGACGCTAGCGGGTTAGATACGCAGTATTTT
-,TRBV10-3,TRBJ1-1,few,CAISETGQIGTEAFF,TGTGCCATCAGTGAGACAGGGCAGATCGGCACTGAAGCTTTCTTT
-,TRBV30,TRBJ1-5,-,CAWRSSWQGMGQPQHF,TGTGCCTGGAGGTCCTCGTGGCAGGGTATGGGTCAGCCCCAGCATTTT
-,TRBV28,TRBJ2-3,-,CASSSGLGPLTDTQYF,TGTGCCAGCAGCTCTGGATTGGGGCCTCTCACAGATACGCAGTATTTT
-,TRBV11-2,TRBJ1-4,-,CASSLSRGERKLFF,TGTGCCAGCAGCTTATCCAGGGGAGAACGGAAACTGTTTTTT
TRBD1,TRBV14,TRBJ1-1,-,CASSPHRGRNTEAFF,TGTGCCAGCAGCCCTCACAGGGGTAGGAACACTGAAGCTTTCTTT
-,TRBV7-2,TRBJ2-6,-,CASSLDAGANVLTF,TGTGCCAGCAGCTTAGATGCGGGGGCCAACGTCCTGACTTTC
-,TRBV7-2,TRBJ1-3,-,CASSFGQSNTIYF,TGTGCCAGCAGCTTCGGACAGTCAAACACCATATATTTT
-,TRBV10-2,TRBJ1-1,-,CASRDTGYTEAFF,TGCGCCAGCAGAGATACAGGGTACACTGAAGCTTTCTTT
-,TRBV28,TRBJ2-1,-,CASKAGGREQFF,TGTGCCAGCAAAGCTGGGGGCCGTGAGCAGTTCTTC
-,TRBV11-2,TRBJ2-4,-,CASSLEFGFRAKNIQYF,TGTGCCAGCAGCTTAGAATTCGGGTTTCGGGCCAAAAACATTCAGTACTTC
TRBD1,TRBV30,TRBJ2-2,-,CAWNPGQGNTGELFF,TGTGCCTGGAATCCGGGACAGGGGAACACCGGGGAGCTGTTTTTT
-,TRBV27,TRBJ2-7,-,CASSLSAGAGEQYF,TGTGCCAGCAGTTTATCCGCAGGGGCAGGAGAGCAGTACTTC
-,TRBV5-1,TRBJ1-3,-,CASSLTKSSGNTIYF,TGCGCCAGCAGCTTGACTAAAAGCTCTGGAAACACCATATATTTT
TRBD2,TRBV3-1/TRBV3-2,TRBJ2-2,-,CASSRGLAGGPGELFF,TGTGCCAGCAGCCGAGGACTAGCGGGAGGGCCCGGGGAGCTGTTTTTT
-,TRBV30,TRBJ2-3,-,CAWGALDRSTDTQYF,TGTGCCTGGGGGGCGTTGGACAGAAGCACAGATACGCAGTATTTT